This is a list of T cell receptor beta chains from one sample in a study of blood T cells in healthy people across ages. A single record per CDR3 protein comes from TCRdb applying MiXCR to the 5' RACE reads. The sample carries 1.5 million to 1.9 million distinct CDR3 sequences, 35% to 45% recorded once. Sequenced input: blood. The receptors were sampled from a woman aged 18-29 years in good health. Both conserved end residues are part of each CDR3. The D gene is left open where the match is weak. Clone sizes are given selectively: once, few, many, or a class where the clone is expanded.

d_gene	v_gene	abundance	j_gene	CDR3aa	CDR3nt
NA	TRBV20-1	NA	TRBJ2-5	CSGVINNEQYF	TGCAGTGGAGTCATTAACAATGAGCAGTACTTC
NA	TRBV20-1	few	TRBJ1-2	CSARDPRERGDGYTF	TGCAGTGCTAGAGATCCGCGGGAAAGAGGGGATGGCTACACCTTC
NA	TRBV29-1	NA	TRBJ2-7	CSVVLAGRTYEQYF	TGCAGCGTTGTTCTTGCGGGCAGGACCTACGAGCAGTACTTC
TRBD1	TRBV9	NA	TRBJ2-7	CASSVGPAGTGFYEQYF	TGTGCCAGCAGCGTAGGCCCTGCCGGGACAGGGTTCTACGAGCAGTACTTC
TRBD1	TRBV20-1	few	TRBJ1-4	CSARETGTGNEKLFF	TGCAGTGCTAGAGAAACCGGGACAGGGAATGAAAAACTGTTTTTT
NA	TRBV5-1	many	TRBJ1-1	CASSLVDTEAFF	TGCGCCAGCAGCTTAGTAGACACTGAAGCTTTCTTT
NA	TRBV5-1	NA	TRBJ1-5	CASSLEPHSNQPQHF	TGCGCCAGCAGCTTGGAGCCACATAGCAATCAGCCCCAGCATTTT
TRBD1	TRBV29-1	NA	TRBJ2-5	CSGTGQHQETQYF	TGCAGCGGGACAGGGCAGCATCAAGAGACCCAGTACTTC
TRBD2	TRBV2	NA	TRBJ2-3	CASRRLAGGPTDTQYF	TGTGCCAGCAGACGACTAGCGGGAGGCCCCACAGATACGCAGTATTTT
NA	TRBV11-2	NA	TRBJ1-2	CASSQFAPKERYGYTF	TGTGCCAGCAGCCAATTCGCCCCAAAGGAACGCTATGGCTACACCTTC
TRBD1	TRBV23-1	NA	TRBJ1-6	CASRRDRFGSPLHF	TGCGCCAGCAGACGGGACAGGTTCGGTTCACCCCTCCACTTT
NA	TRBV20-1	NA	TRBJ2-3	CSAGQDADTQYF	TGCAGTGCAGGCCAGGACGCAGATACGCAGTATTTT
NA	TRBV4-2	once	TRBJ1-6	CASSQEPGPLNSPLHF	TGTGCCAGCAGCCAAGAACCAGGACCGCTGAATTCACCCCTCCACTTT
NA	TRBV5-1	NA	TRBJ1-1	CASSLKYRDRRNTEAFF	TGCGCCAGCAGCTTAAAATACAGAGACAGGAGGAACACTGAAGCTTTCTTT
NA	TRBV18	NA	TRBJ2-1	CASSDQANNEQFF	TGTGCCAGCTCGGACCAGGCGAACAATGAGCAGTTCTTC
TRBD1	TRBV7-9	NA	TRBJ2-5	CASSSAPGGEETQYF	TGTGCCAGCAGCTCGGCTCCAGGGGGTGAAGAGACCCAGTACTTC
TRBD2	TRBV29-1	few	TRBJ2-7	CSVVASGSYEQYF	TGCAGCGTTGTTGCTAGCGGATCCTACGAGCAGTACTTC
NA	TRBV9	NA	TRBJ1-2	CASSATRQNRGYTF	TGTGCCAGCAGCGCGACGCGACAGAATAGAGGCTACACCTTC
TRBD1	TRBV27	NA	TRBJ2-5	CASKIQGAGETQYF	TGTGCCAGCAAGATACAGGGGGCCGGAGAGACCCAGTACTTC
TRBD1	TRBV12-3/TRBV12-4	NA	TRBJ1-2	CASRYRQGARGYTF	TGTGCCAGCAGATATAGACAGGGGGCGCGTGGCTACACCTTC
NA	TRBV9	NA	TRBJ2-1	CASSVAGGGTSYNEQFF	TGTGCCAGCAGCGTAGCGGGGGGCGGAACCTCCTACAATGAGCAGTTCTTC
NA	TRBV25-1	NA	TRBJ2-5	CASSEPTGVQETQYF	TGTGCCAGCAGTGAACCCACTGGGGTCCAAGAGACCCAGTACTTC
NA	TRBV27	many	TRBJ2-1	CASSSANEQFF	TGTGCCAGCAGTTCCGCCAATGAGCAGTTCTTC
NA	TRBV6-6	NA	TRBJ2-2	CASSYGERHGELFF	TGTGCCAGCAGTTACGGGGAGCGGCACGGGGAGCTGTTTTTT
TRBD1	TRBV4-3	few	TRBJ1-4	CASSQEYTGGYEKLFF	TGCGCCAGCAGCCAAGAGTATACAGGGGGTTATGAAAAACTGTTTTTT
TRBD2	TRBV14	NA	TRBJ2-3	CASSQWVLAGTSDTQYF	TGTGCCAGCAGCCAATGGGTACTAGCGGGAACTTCCGATACGCAGTATTTT
TRBD1	TRBV6-6	NA	TRBJ1-1	CASSLTPDRVNTEAFF	TGTGCCAGCAGCCTCACCCCGGACAGGGTGAACACTGAAGCTTTCTTT
NA	TRBV20-1	few	TRBJ2-3	CSAISGLGTDTQYF	TGCAGTGCTATATCCGGATTGGGGACAGATACGCAGTATTTT
TRBD2	TRBV7-2	NA	TRBJ2-7	CASSLMTSVVHEQYF	TGTGCCAGCAGCCTAATGACTAGCGTTGTCCACGAGCAGTACTTC
NA	TRBV20-1	NA	TRBJ1-5	CSARGDGRPNQPQHF	TGCAGTGCTAGGGGGGACGGCCGCCCAAATCAGCCCCAGCATTTT
TRBD1	TRBV6-5	NA	TRBJ2-5	CASSYSTQGETQYF	TGTGCCAGCAGTTACTCGACACAGGGGGAGACCCAGTACTTC
TRBD2	TRBV6-6	few	TRBJ2-7	CASGYVAGTYEQYF	TGTGCCAGCGGTTACGTAGCGGGTACCTACGAGCAGTACTTC
TRBD1	TRBV6-2/TRBV6-3	NA	TRBJ1-1	CASRRHGQENTEAFF	TGTGCCAGCAGACGACATGGACAGGAAAACACTGAAGCTTTCTTT
TRBD1	TRBV18	few	TRBJ2-1	CASSRDRVWEQFF	TGTGCCAGCTCACGTGACAGGGTCTGGGAGCAGTTCTTC
NA	TRBV3-1	few	TRBJ2-1	CASSQDWIRQSSYNEQFF	TGTGCCAGCAGCCAAGATTGGATCAGGCAGAGCTCCTACAATGAGCAGTTCTTC
NA	TRBV29-1	few	TRBJ1-2	CSIEDYGYTF	TGCAGCATCGAGGACTATGGCTACACCTTC
NA	TRBV18	NA	TRBJ1-4	CASAERGANEKLFF	TGTGCCAGCGCTGAGAGGGGAGCTAATGAAAAACTGTTTTTT
NA	TRBV6-5	NA	TRBJ1-6	CASSYLPVNSPLHF	TGTGCCAGCAGTTATCTCCCCGTAAATTCACCCCTCCACTTT
NA	TRBV29-1	NA	TRBJ2-6	CSVEIDGSGANVLTF	TGCAGCGTTGAGATTGATGGGTCTGGGGCCAACGTCCTGACTTTC
TRBD1	TRBV28	NA	TRBJ2-7	CASSFGGQGTYEQYF	TGTGCCAGCAGTTTTGGAGGACAGGGGACCTACGAGCAGTACTTC
NA	TRBV20-1	few	TRBJ2-2	CSARFYTGELFF	TGCAGTGCTAGATTTTACACCGGGGAGCTGTTTTTT
NA	TRBV20-1	few	TRBJ1-5	CSARAYFLSNQPQHF	TGCAGTGCCAGGGCCTACTTCCTAAGCAATCAGCCCCAGCATTTT
NA	TRBV28	NA	TRBJ2-7	CASSSLEEQYF	TGTGCCAGCAGTTCCTTAGAGGAGCAGTACTTC
TRBD2	TRBV20-1	NA	TRBJ2-2	CSARTSGGAPGELFF	TGCAGTGCTAGGACTAGCGGGGGGGCCCCCGGGGAGCTGTTTTTT
NA	TRBV7-8	NA	TRBJ2-7	CASSLLPLSSYEQYF	TGTGCCAGCAGCTTACTGCCACTTAGCTCCTACGAGCAGTACTTC
TRBD2	TRBV9	NA	TRBJ2-2	CASSETSGGGWTGELFF	TGTGCCAGCAGCGAGACTAGCGGGGGGGGCTGGACCGGGGAGCTGTTTTTT
TRBD1	TRBV4-3	NA	TRBJ2-5	CASSQDPRTGASYETQYF	TGCGCCAGCAGCCAAGATCCGAGGACAGGGGCTAGCTATGAGACCCAGTACTTC
TRBD2	TRBV7-2	NA	TRBJ2-1	CASRPSGTTNEQFF	TGTGCCAGCAGGCCCTCCGGGACTACCAATGAGCAGTTCTTC
NA	TRBV4-1	NA	TRBJ2-3	CASSQTGRGTDTQYF	TGCGCCAGCAGCCAAACCGGACGAGGCACAGATACGCAGTATTTT
NA	TRBV5-1	many	TRBJ1-1	CASSLGHTEAFF	TGTGCCAGCAGCTTAGGCCACACTGAAGCTTTCTTT
NA	TRBV6-5	few	TRBJ2-5	CASSYGVKETQYF	TGTGCCAGCAGTTACGGGGTGAAAGAGACCCAGTACTTC
NA	TRBV6-5	NA	TRBJ1-2	CASSYWTDTNYGYTF	TGTGCCAGCAGTTACTGGACAGACACTAACTATGGCTACACCTTC
TRBD2	TRBV7-2	few	TRBJ2-1	CASRVTSGGAYNEQFF	TGTGCCAGCAGGGTGACTAGCGGGGGGGCCTACAATGAGCAGTTCTTC
NA	TRBV20-1	few	TRBJ2-5	CSARDRTKGETQYF	TGCAGTGCTAGAGATCGTACCAAGGGGGAGACCCAGTACTTC
TRBD1	TRBV7-2	NA	TRBJ1-3	CASSSQGARGNTIYF	TGTGCCAGCAGCTCACAGGGGGCGCGTGGAAACACCATATATTTT